This TCR beta chain was sequenced in a study of a mutant IDH1 vaccine in newly diagnosed glioma. Across the whole study: Treatment recipients were approximately 60% male and approximately 40% female, and their mean age was roughly 40 years. The therapy given earlier, which was standard therapy, consisted of radiotherapy, temozolomide, or both, and most of the patients received both.

This clone has only a few counts. Its antigen is still unknown. Profiling relied on immunoSEQ multiplex PCR, and the TCRdb table lists in-frame clones only, not all of them. The sample holds about 30,000 clones, roughly 78% seen once. Time point noted: week 11, during vaccination. Alongside topical imiquimod, each dose of vaccine comprised 300 ug of mutant IDH1 20-mer peptide. New IDH1-mutant, ATRX-lost WHO grade 3 or 4 astrocytomas occurred in donors. The V end lost 7 bases, the J end lost 6 bases, and 18 bases lay between the germline ends. This CDR3 has 13 amino acids. The germline gives CDR1 SQVTM, CDR2 ANQGSEA.

This specimen was PBMCs, taken from a glioma patient whose treatment included an IDH1 peptide vaccine. V is TRBV29-1 and J is TRBJ1-2, with D tentatively TRBD1 (6 bases). The origin of this receptor is a man aged 25-45 years with glioma. The CDR3 DNA sequence: TGCAGCGCTTCCAGGACAGATCTGAATGGCTACACCTTC. This codes for CSASRTDLNGYTF.